These T cell receptor beta chains were read from a single sample in a study of blood T cell repertoires in COVID-19. The method was immunoSEQ multiplex PCR; TCRdb's version includes in-frame clones alone and lacks a portion of them. This sample has more than 85,000 clones, with 76% found just once. The material sequenced was peripheral blood. These receptor sequences come from a woman aged 80 or over with acute or convalescent COVID-19. Both conserved end residues are trimmed from each CDR3. Fields, in order: V gene, CDR3 protein.

TRBV5-1,ASSLRQGIETQY
TRBV5-1,ASSSWGTTTDTQY
TRBV18,ASSPERGNYGYT
TRBV6-6,ASRPSGGSSYEQY
TRBV7-2,ASSPWAGEVNIQY
TRBV5-6,ASSSGKVRETQY
TRBV5-4,ASRDFAGGPHEQY
TRBV28,ASSTVGLAEYEQY
TRBV5-8,ASSLAWGGNSPLH
TRBV27,ASSVRDSIYEQY
TRBV5-1,ASSLPQLTGELF
TRBV19,ATASGLTPREQY
TRBV11-2,ASSHGGGSRETQY
TRBV9,ASSPSGQGANYGYT
TRBV18,ASSPPGGGNSPLH
TRBV25-1,ASSAQGYNSPLH
TRBV19,ASSFNRGSNEKLF
TRBV5-8,ASSRRQVLTYNEQF
TRBV6-6,ASSLGQREAF
TRBV28,ASSPPQGTKNIQY
TRBV27,ASSLRQGTYGYT
TRBV7-8,ASSAGGQRGSSYEQY
TRBV19,ASSMGLAGNTGELF
TRBV6-6,ASSDSSVSYEQY
TRBV25-1,ASAGIWNSPLH